This TCR beta chain was identified in a study of neurological immune-mediated disorders. Points from the study as a whole: No sharing of CDR3 amino acid sequences was observed among expanded clones across subjects, suggesting private repertoires in all groups. The highest TCR clonal expansion occurred in HTLV-1-associated myelopathy; multiple sclerosis fell below healthy controls.

TCRdb used MiXCR to reprocess the 5' RACE reads, holding one entry per CDR3 protein. The table has about 21,000 distinct CDR3 sequences, 5.5% to 8% seen once; the top ten hold less than 55%. Libraries from sorted cells used roughly 960,000 T cells (CD4+ or CD8+). This clonotype was seen repeatedly, ten times or more. Its antigen is not identified. The V segment lost 5 bases and the J segment 6 bases; nucleotides outside the gene matches: 14. The length of the CDR3 is 16 residues. Germline loops: CDR1 SEHNR, CDR2 FQNEAQ (reference sequence). The chain couples TRBV7-9 to TRBJ2-7; 9 bases are shared with TRBD1. This receptor was taken from a young man in good health. Sequencing input: CD8+ T cells from blood. CDR3 coding DNA: TGTGCCAGCAGCCCCCGGGTGGGACAGGGTTTCGCCGAGCAGTACTTC. This encodes CASSPRVGQGFAEQYF.